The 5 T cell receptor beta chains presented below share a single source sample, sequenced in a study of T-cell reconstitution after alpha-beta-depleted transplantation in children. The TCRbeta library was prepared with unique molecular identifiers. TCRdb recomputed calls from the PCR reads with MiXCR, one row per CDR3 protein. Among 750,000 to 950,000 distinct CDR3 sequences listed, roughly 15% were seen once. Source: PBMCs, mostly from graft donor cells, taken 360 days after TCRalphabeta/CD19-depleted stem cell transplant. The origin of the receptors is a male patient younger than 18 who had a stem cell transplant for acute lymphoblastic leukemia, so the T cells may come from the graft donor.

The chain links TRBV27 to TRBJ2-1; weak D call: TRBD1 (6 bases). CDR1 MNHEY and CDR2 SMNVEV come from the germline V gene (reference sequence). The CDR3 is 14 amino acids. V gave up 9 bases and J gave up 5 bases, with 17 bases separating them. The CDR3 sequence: CASFRTVLHNEQFF. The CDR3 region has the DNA TGTGCCAGTTTTCGGACAGTTTTACACAATGAGCAGTTCTTC.

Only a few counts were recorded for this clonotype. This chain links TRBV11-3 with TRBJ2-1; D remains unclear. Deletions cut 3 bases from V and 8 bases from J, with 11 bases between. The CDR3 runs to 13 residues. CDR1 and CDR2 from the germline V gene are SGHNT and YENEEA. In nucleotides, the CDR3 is TGTGCCAGCAGCTTTACTTCAGGCTATGAGCAGTTCTTC. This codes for CASSFTSGYEQFF.

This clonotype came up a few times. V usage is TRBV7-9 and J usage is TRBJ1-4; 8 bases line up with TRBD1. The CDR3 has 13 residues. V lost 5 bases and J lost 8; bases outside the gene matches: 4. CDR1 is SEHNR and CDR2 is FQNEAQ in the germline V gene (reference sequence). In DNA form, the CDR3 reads TGTGCCAGCAGCCCAGGGGGCGGGGAAAAACTGTTTTTT. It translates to CASSPGGGEKLFF.

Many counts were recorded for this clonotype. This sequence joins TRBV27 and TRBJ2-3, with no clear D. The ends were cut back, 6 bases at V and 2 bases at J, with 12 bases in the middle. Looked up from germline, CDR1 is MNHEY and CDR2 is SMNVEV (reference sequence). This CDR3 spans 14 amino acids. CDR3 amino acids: CASRFRADTDTQYF. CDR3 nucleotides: TGTGCCAGCAGATTCCGGGCCGACACAGATACGCAGTATTTT.

Written as DNA, the CDR3 is TGCGCCAGCACCTTACCCCCGGGGGTGCAACGGAATGGTCAGCCCCAGCATTTT. This codes for CASTLPPGVQRNGQPQHF. V gene TRBV5-1 combines with J gene TRBJ1-5; D is perhaps TRBD1 (5 bases). The CDR3 has 18 amino acids. Germline V gene sequence: CDR1 SGHRS, CDR2 YFSETQ. V lost 6 bases and J lost 6, with 28 bases in between. The whole variable domain, remainder taken from reference TRBV5-1 and TRBJ1-5, is KAGVTQTPRYLIKTRGQQVTLSCSPISGHRSVSWYQQTPGQGLQFLFEYFSETQRNKGNFPGRFSGRQFSNSRSEMNVSTLELGDSALYLCASTLPPGVQRNGQPQHFGDGTRLSIL.